This passage covers 14 T cell receptor beta chains from one sample sequenced in a study of blood T cell repertoires in COVID-19. Some clones are missing from TCRdb's copy, which holds only in-frame ones; the method was immunoSEQ multiplex PCR. The table lists around 57,000 clones, 85% to 95% of them singletons. Sequenced input: peripheral blood. The receptors here all came from a man aged 45-60 years with acute or convalescent COVID-19.

This clone was detected a few times. The gene calls are TRBV2 and TRBJ1-2, with 11 bases matching TRBD1. The CDR3 sequence is 14 residues long. Germline loops: CDR1 SNHLY, CDR2 FYNNEI. The V segment lost 7 bases and the J segment 3 bases; nucleotides outside the gene matches: 4. The CDR3 loop is CASTRDRGDYGYTF. The CDR3 region has the DNA TGTGCCAGCACCAGGGACAGGGGGGACTATGGCTACACCTTC.

This chain links TRBV10-2 with TRBJ2-2; the D gene is possibly TRBD2 (6 bases). Trimming shortened V by 6 bases and J by 2 bases, and 28 bases separated the two germline ends. This CDR3 has 20 residues. The germline gives CDR1 WSHSY, CDR2 SAAADI. The CDR3 here is CASRKGGGSASSANTGELFF. For the CDR3, the DNA is TGCGCCAGCAGGAAAGGTGGGGGGAGCGCGTCCTCAGCCAACACCGGGGAGCTGTTTTTT.

The rearrangement joins TRBV10-3 to TRBJ2-5; D unclear. CDR1 is ENHRY and CDR2 is SYGVKD in the germline V gene. With 4 bases removed from V and 2 bases from J, the gap between germline ends came to 5 bases. This CDR3 has 12 amino acids. The CDR3 sequence: CAISGRQETQYF. Written as DNA, the CDR3 is TGTGCCATCAGTGGGCGGCAAGAGACCCAGTACTTC.

The chain has TRBV5-1 and TRBJ2-1; D perhaps matches TRBD1 (6 bases). With 0 bases removed from V and 6 bases from J, the gap between germline ends came to 13 bases. Germline assignment: CDR1 SGHRS and CDR2 YFSETQ. The CDR3 consists of 15 residues. CDR3 amino acids: CASSLAGQTLNEQFF. In nucleotides, the CDR3 is TGCGCCAGCAGCTTGGCGGGACAAACACTCAATGAGCAGTTCTTC.

V is TRBV6-1 and J is TRBJ1-1, with 8 bases lining up with TRBD1. This CDR3 has 15 residues. In germline, CDR1 is MNHNS, CDR2 SASEGT. V dropped 1 base and J dropped 1; count of bases not matched to a gene: 2. Here the CDR3 reads CASSEGTGWNTEAFF. The CDR3 region has the DNA TGTGCCAGCAGTGAAGGGACAGGGTGGAACACTGAAGCTTTCTTT.

V gene TRBV19 combines with J gene TRBJ2-3; D is ambiguous. The V and J ends lost 4 bases and 0 bases respectively, with 17 bases between them. CDR1 is LNHDA, CDR2 SQIVND, per germline (reference sequence). This CDR3 comprises 17 residues. As DNA, the CDR3 is TGTGCCAGTAGTACCCGCCAGCCGGGTACTAGCACAGATACGCAGTATTTT. Translating gives CASSTRQPGTSTDTQYF.

The chain joins TRBV5-4 to TRBJ2-3, with D uncertain. With 0 bases removed from V and 3 bases from J, the gap between germline ends came to 5 bases. Germline CDR1 is SGHNT and CDR2 is YYREEE (reference sequence). The CDR3 is 13 residues long. The CDR3 coding sequence is TGTGCCAGCAGCTTGGATAGAACAGATACGCAGTATTTT. Amino acids: CASSLDRTDTQYF.

The chain couples TRBV5-1 to TRBJ2-1; 11 positions match TRBD2. V gave up 4 bases and J gave up 8 bases; unmatched junction bases: 8. Germline V CDR1 and CDR2: SGHRS, YFSETQ. CDR3 length: 15 amino acids. DNA for the CDR3: TGCGCCAGCAGCCAAACTAGCGGGAGTTTCTATGAGCAGTTCTTC. Its translation: CASSQTSGSFYEQFF.

The rearrangement links TRBV10-3 to TRBJ2-1; possibly TRBD1 for D (7 bases). The V end lost 9 bases, the J end lost 0 bases, and 12 bases lay between the germline ends. CDR1 is ENHRY, CDR2 SYGVKD, per germline. The CDR3 contains 14 residues. The CDR3 reads CAILRDSSYNEQFF. The CDR3 nucleotides are TGTGCCATTCTGCGGGACAGCTCCTACAATGAGCAGTTCTTC.

The chain carries TRBV5-1 and TRBJ2-1; the D gene is possibly TRBD2 (5 bases). V gave up 4 bases and J gave up 3 bases, with 20 bases separating them. The CDR3 length is 17 residues. Germline V gives CDR1 SGHRS, CDR2 YFSETQ. The CDR3 DNA is TGCGCCAGCAGCGCCGTTCTCGTGGCAGGAGGCTACAATGAGCAGTTCTTC. It translates to CASSAVLVAGGYNEQFF.

This chain joins TRBV5-8 and TRBJ1-1, with D uncertain. Trimming shortened V by 0 bases and J by 1 base, and 7 bases separated the two germline ends. Germline CDR1 reads SGHTS; CDR2 reads YDEGEE. CDR3 length: 14 amino acids. DNA of the CDR3: TGTGCCAGCAGCTTGGTCCGGGGGAACACTGAAGCTTTCTTT. It specifies CASSLVRGNTEAFF.

The rearrangement links TRBV7-2 to TRBJ1-5; 12 bases agree with TRBD1. Losses at the gene ends were 1 base for V and 5 bases for J; bases not matched to a gene: 6. Germline V gene sequence: CDR1 SGHTA, CDR2 FQGNSA. The CDR3 consists of 17 residues. This CDR3 reads CASSLEGQGAGDQPQHF. As DNA, the CDR3 is TGTGCCAGCAGCTTAGAGGGACAGGGGGCGGGGGATCAGCCCCAGCATTTT.

The chain recombines TRBV29-1 with TRBJ2-1, with 11 bases aligning to TRBD2. Germline trimming cut 6 bases from V and 2 bases from J; bases unmatched to any gene: 3. This CDR3 region has 14 residues. Germline V CDR1 and CDR2: SQVTM, ANQGSEA. The CDR3 reads CSVVLAGAYNEQFF. The CDR3 nucleotides read TGCAGCGTCGTACTAGCGGGGGCCTACAATGAGCAGTTCTTC.

The chain carries TRBV18 and TRBJ2-3; 10 nucleotides line up with TRBD2. V trimming: 3 bases; J trimming: 5 bases; junction bases outside the gene matches: 5. Germline assignment: CDR1 KGHSH and CDR2 LQKENI. The CDR3 runs to 15 residues. In nucleotides, the CDR3 is TGTGCCAGCTCACCCCCGGGACTAGCGAAAGATACGCAGTATTTT. Its protein product is CASSPPGLAKDTQYF.